Following are 22 T cell receptor beta chains from one sample sequenced in a study of T cell responses to AZD1222 COVID-19 vaccine. Sequencing was performed with immunoSEQ multiplex PCR; in TCRdb, only in-frame clones are kept and a portion is missing. Of 84,000 or so clones in the sample, approximately 92% were seen once. Material: peripheral blood, obtained on day 0 of AZD1222 vaccination. These receptors were taken from an adult in good health.

V gene TRBV29-1 combines with J gene TRBJ1-1, with D perhaps TRBD1 (6 bases). The CDR3 sequence is 17 residues long. V lost 6 bases and J lost 0, with 23 bases in between. Germline V gene data show CDR1 as SQVTM and CDR2 as ANQGSEA. The CDR3 here is CSVAGAVGLNMNTEAFF. The CDR3 nucleotides are TGCAGCGTCGCGGGGGCCGTGGGGTTGAACATGAACACTGAAGCTTTCTTT.

The rearrangement joins TRBV11-3 to TRBJ2-1; unclear D gene. CDR3 length: 13 amino acids. V lost 1 base, J lost 4 bases, and 5 bases lay in between. Germline V gene lookup returns CDR1 SGHNT and CDR2 YENEEA. DNA of the CDR3: TGTGCCAGCAGCTTAGGGGGTTACAATGAGCAGTTCTTC. Amino acid sequence: CASSLGGYNEQFF.

The rearrangement links TRBV18 to TRBJ2-7; 7 bases match TRBD1. CDR1 and CDR2 (germline): KGHSH, LQKENI. The CDR3 spans 15 residues. V was clipped by 5 bases and J by 2 bases; unmatched bases: 9. CDR3 coding DNA: TGTGCCAGCTCATTGCTGGGACAGATTACCTACGAGCAGTACTTC. It translates to CASSLLGQITYEQYF.

Only a few counts were recorded for this clone. The chain carries TRBV19 and TRBJ1-2, with D tentatively TRBD1 (6 bases). CDR3 size: 15 residues. V dropped 6 bases and J dropped 2 bases, with 16 bases sitting between them. Germline V gene sequence: CDR1 LNHDA, CDR2 SQIVND (reference sequence). The CDR3 region has the DNA TGTGCCAGTAGATCCGAGGGGGATGGGAACTATGGCTACACCTTC. This translates into CASRSEGDGNYGYTF.

CDR3 loop: CSVDGATKNIQYF. CDR3 in DNA: TGCAGCGTTGATGGAGCGACCAAAAACATTCAGTACTTC. This rearrangement joins TRBV29-1 to TRBJ2-4; unclear D gene. The CDR3 is made up of 13 amino acids. CDR1 and CDR2 from the germline V gene are SQVTM and ANQGSEA. V shed 3 bases and J shed 2 bases, with 8 bases lying between them.

The rearrangement joins TRBV10-1 to TRBJ2-1; 9 nucleotides agree with TRBD2. Germline V gene lookup returns CDR1 WNHNN and CDR2 SYGVQD (reference sequence). This CDR3 is 17 amino acids long. The trim removed 3 bases at V and 0 bases at J, leaving 6 bases unmatched. The CDR3 bases are TGCGCCAGCAGTGAATCTCTAGCGGGAAGCTCCTACAATGAGCAGTTCTTC. Its protein is CASSESLAGSSYNEQFF.

The chain joins TRBV4-3 to TRBJ2-1, with 7 nucleotides matching TRBD1. Looked up from germline, CDR1 is LGHNA and CDR2 is YSLEER. This CDR3 is 12 amino acids long. Germline trimming cut 2 bases from V and 8 bases from J; bases unmatched to any gene: 0. The chain's CDR3 is CASSQTGDEQFF. CDR3 nucleotides: TGCGCCAGCAGCCAAACAGGGGATGAGCAGTTCTTC.

J is TRBJ1-2 and V is TRBV19; 9 bases align to TRBD1. Losses at the gene ends were 10 bases for V and 2 bases for J; bases not matched to a gene: 11. The CDR3 is made up of 15 amino acids. Germline CDR1 is LNHDA and CDR2 is SQIVND (reference sequence). Here the CDR3 reads CATADRGTKNYGYTF. Here the CDR3 DNA reads TGTGCCACTGCGGACAGGGGAACGAAAAACTATGGCTACACCTTC.

This chain links TRBV5-1 with TRBJ2-7, with D unclear. Germline V gene lookup returns CDR1 SGHRS and CDR2 YFSETQ. The V and J ends lost 0 bases and 3 bases respectively, with 7 bases between them. This CDR3 region has 13 residues. The CDR3 region is CASSLGVLYEQYF. In nucleotides, the CDR3 is TGCGCCAGCAGCTTGGGTGTGCTCTACGAGCAGTACTTC.

As regards this clone: The junction and the germline gene differ at one end; a read error may be behind it. The J gene is TRBJ1-1, the V gene TRBV5-1; no definite D call. Germline V lookup: CDR1 SGHRS, CDR2 YFSETQ. The CDR3 runs 11 residues. The CDR3 here is CASSLNSEAFF. The DNA of the CDR3 is TGCGCCAGCAGCTTGAACTCTGAAGCTTTCTTT.

The rearrangement joins TRBV3-1 (or the pseudogene TRBV3-2) to TRBJ1-2; 10 bases line up with TRBD1. Per the germline V gene, CDR1 is LGHDT and CDR2 is YNNKEL (reference sequence). V was clipped by 4 bases and J by 2 bases; unmatched bases: 7. This CDR3 comprises 16 residues. The CDR3 bases are TGTGCCAGCAGCCTCAGCGCGGGACAGGGGAACTATGGCTACACCTTC. Its protein product is CASSLSAGQGNYGYTF.

The chain couples TRBV9 to TRBJ2-2; the D call may be TRBD1 or TRBD2 (6 bases each). Deletions cut 3 bases from V and 7 bases from J, with 10 bases between. CDR3 size: 13 residues. Germline V gives CDR1 SGDLS, CDR2 YYNGEE. CDR3: CASSEGGGGELFF. CDR3 in DNA: TGTGCCAGCAGCGAGGGGGGTGGCGGGGAGCTGTTTTTT.

CDR3 in DNA: TGTGCCAGCGGACAGGGAGAGGGAGGGGCCAACGTCCTGACTTTC. It yields the protein CASGQGEGGANVLTF. This sequence joins TRBV19 and TRBJ2-6; 8 bases match TRBD1. The CDR3 is 15 amino acids. Germline values: CDR1 LNHDA, CDR2 SQIVND (reference sequence). The V and J ends lost 9 bases and 4 bases, in that order; junction bases with no gene match: 8.

V and J are TRBV6-4 and TRBJ2-2; D is perhaps TRBD2 (8 bases). Germline V lookup: CDR1 MRHNA, CDR2 SNTAGT. The germline V and J ends were trimmed by 5 bases and 6 bases, with 25 bases remaining between them. The CDR3 has 18 residues. As DNA, the CDR3 is TGTGCCAGCAGTCCGACGGTGAGCGGGAGAGGGGGCGCCGGGGAGCTGTTTTTT. This encodes CASSPTVSGRGGAGELFF.

The CDR3 spells CASTRSGTQRTGELFF. The CDR3 region has the DNA TGTGCCAGCACGAGATCCGGGACACAACGCACCGGGGAGCTGTTTTTT. The J gene is TRBJ2-2, the V gene TRBV9, with D possibly TRBD1 on 6 matching bases. V gave up 6 bases and J gave up 4 bases, with 19 bases separating them. Germline V lookup: CDR1 SGDLS, CDR2 YYNGEE. The CDR3 length is 16 residues.

The chain employs TRBV6-5 and TRBJ2-2; no reliable D call. V lost 6 bases to trimming and J lost 4 bases, with 15 bases between them. Per germline, CDR1 MNHEY and CDR2 SVGAGI. This CDR3 spans 15 amino acids. This chain's CDR3 is CASRDQRTSTGELFF. In nucleotides, the CDR3 is TGTGCCAGCAGGGACCAAAGGACCAGCACCGGGGAGCTGTTTTTT.

This clone has more than one count but fewer than ten. The CDR3 DNA is TGCGCCAGCAGCTTGTCCGGGGTTAGCAATCAGCCCCAGCATTTT. It encodes CASSLSGVSNQPQHF. V usage is TRBV5-1 and J usage is TRBJ1-5; unclear D gene. V shed 1 base and J shed 0 bases, with 8 bases lying between them. The CDR3 runs to 15 residues. Germline CDR1 reads SGHRS; CDR2 reads YFSETQ.

This clone was counted a single time. The V call is TRBV4-2, the J call TRBJ1-4, with 8 bases matching TRBD1. CDR3 length equals 14 residues. From germline, CDR1 is LGHNA and CDR2 YNFKEQ. The trim removed 5 bases at V and 7 bases at J, leaving 6 bases unmatched. The CDR3 spells CASSRTGGGEKLFF. CDR3 bases: TGTGCCAGCAGCAGAACAGGGGGGGGTGAAAAACTGTTTTTT.

The chain carries TRBV5-1 and TRBJ1-1, with D unresolved. The germline CDR1 and CDR2 sequences are SGHRS and YFSETQ. V lost 1 base and J lost 2, with 6 bases in between. This CDR3 region has 13 residues. The CDR3 loop is CASSLNSNTEAFF. Written as DNA, the CDR3 is TGCGCCAGCAGCTTGAACAGCAACACTGAAGCTTTCTTT.

This chain connects TRBV19 to TRBJ2-1, with TRBD1 matching 10 bases. V dropped 3 bases and J dropped 6; count of bases not matched to a gene: 2. The CDR3 consists of 14 residues. The V gene's germline CDR1 is LNHDA and CDR2 SQIVND (reference sequence). CDR3 sequence: CASSMGQGINEQFF. DNA of the CDR3: TGTGCCAGTAGTATGGGACAGGGGATCAATGAGCAGTTCTTC. Full variable domain (rest looked up from reference TRBV19 and TRBJ2-1): DGGITQSPKYLFRKEGQNVTLSCEQNLNHDAMYWYRQDPGQGLRLIYYSQIVNDFQKGDIAEGYSVSREKKESFPLTVTSAQKNPTAFYLCASSMGQGINEQFFGPGTRLTVL.

The J gene is TRBJ2-7, the V gene TRBV19; D is perhaps TRBD2 (6 bases). Germline loops: CDR1 LNHDA, CDR2 SQIVND (reference sequence). This CDR3 comprises 14 residues. Trimming removed 9 bases at V and 5 bases at J, with 20 bases between. As DNA, the CDR3 is TGTGCCAGCAAAAAGCGGGTCCAATTGGACGAGCAGTACTTC. This translates into CASKKRVQLDEQYF. The complete variable domain, with remaining parts taken from reference TRBV19 and TRBJ2-7, reads DGGITQSPKYLFRKEGQNVTLSCEQNLNHDAMYWYRQDPGQGLRLIYYSQIVNDFQKGDIAEGYSVSREKKESFPLTVTSAQKNPTAFYLCASKKRVQLDEQYFGPGTRLTVT.

The chain recombines TRBV27 with TRBJ1-2, with D possibly being TRBD1 (6 bases). Germline V CDR1 and CDR2: MNHEY, SMNVEV (reference sequence). V was pared by 6 bases and J by 2 bases, with 22 bases between. The CDR3 spans 17 residues. This CDR3 reads CASRGGAWTAVNYGYTF. The DNA for the CDR3 is TGTGCCAGCAGGGGAGGGGCCTGGACAGCTGTAAACTATGGCTACACCTTC.